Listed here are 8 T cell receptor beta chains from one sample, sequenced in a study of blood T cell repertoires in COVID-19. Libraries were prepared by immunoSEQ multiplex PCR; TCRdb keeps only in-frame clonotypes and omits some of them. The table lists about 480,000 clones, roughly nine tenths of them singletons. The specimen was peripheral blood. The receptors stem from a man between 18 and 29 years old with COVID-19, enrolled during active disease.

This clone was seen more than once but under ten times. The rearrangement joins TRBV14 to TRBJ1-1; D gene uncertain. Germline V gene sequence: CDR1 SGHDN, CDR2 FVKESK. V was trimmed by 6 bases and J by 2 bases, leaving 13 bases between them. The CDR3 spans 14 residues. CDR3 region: CASRGAGSNTEAFF. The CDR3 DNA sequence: TGTGCCAGCAGGGGAGCGGGGAGCAACACTGAAGCTTTCTTT.

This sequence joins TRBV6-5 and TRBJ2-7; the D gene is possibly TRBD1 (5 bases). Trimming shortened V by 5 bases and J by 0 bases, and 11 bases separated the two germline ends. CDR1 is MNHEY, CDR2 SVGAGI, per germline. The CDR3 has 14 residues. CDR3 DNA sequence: TGTGCCAGCAGTCCCGACAGAGACTCCTACGAGCAGTACTTC. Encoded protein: CASSPDRDSYEQYF.

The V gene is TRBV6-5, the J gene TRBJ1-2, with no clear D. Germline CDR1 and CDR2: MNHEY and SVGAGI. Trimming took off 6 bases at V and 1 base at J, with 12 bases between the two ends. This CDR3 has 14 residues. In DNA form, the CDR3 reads TGTGCCAGCAGCTACGGCCCGCTTAACTATGGCTACACCTTC. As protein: CASSYGPLNYGYTF.

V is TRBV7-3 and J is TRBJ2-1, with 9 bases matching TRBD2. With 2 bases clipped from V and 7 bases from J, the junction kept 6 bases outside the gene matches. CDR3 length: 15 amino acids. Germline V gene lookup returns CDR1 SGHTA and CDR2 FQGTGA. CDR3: CASSLGGRAGNEQFF. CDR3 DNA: TGTGCCAGCAGCTTAGGCGGGAGGGCCGGAAATGAGCAGTTCTTC.

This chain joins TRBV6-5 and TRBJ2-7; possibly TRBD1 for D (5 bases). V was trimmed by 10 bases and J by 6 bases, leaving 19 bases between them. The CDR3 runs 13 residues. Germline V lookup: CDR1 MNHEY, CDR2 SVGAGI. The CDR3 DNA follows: TGTGCCACCCTCAGGACCGGGCAGGGCGAGCAGTACTTC. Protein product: CATLRTGQGEQYF.

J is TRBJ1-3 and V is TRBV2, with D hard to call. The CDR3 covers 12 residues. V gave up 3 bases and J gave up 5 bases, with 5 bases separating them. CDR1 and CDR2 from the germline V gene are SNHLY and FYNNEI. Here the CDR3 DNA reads TGTGCCAGCAGTGAGGAGAGAAACACCATATATTTT. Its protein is CASSEERNTIYF.

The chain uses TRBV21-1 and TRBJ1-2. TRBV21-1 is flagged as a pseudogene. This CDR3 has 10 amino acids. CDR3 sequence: CAKSGSGYTF. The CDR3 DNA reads TGTGCCAAGAGCGGATCTGGCTACACCTTC.

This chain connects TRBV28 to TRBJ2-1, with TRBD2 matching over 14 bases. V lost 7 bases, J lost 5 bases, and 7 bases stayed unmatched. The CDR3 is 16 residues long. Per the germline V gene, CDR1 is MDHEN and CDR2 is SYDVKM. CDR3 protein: CASNLLGLAGDNEQFF. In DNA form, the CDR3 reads TGTGCCAGCAACCTCTTGGGACTAGCGGGAGACAATGAGCAGTTCTTC.